This T cell receptor (beta chain) originates from a study of graft-versus-host responses after intestinal transplantation. TCRdb's copy holds only in-frame clones and misses some; the assay was immunoSEQ multiplex PCR. Of about 120,000 clones listed, 80% to 95% are singletons. With respect to this clone: Its matching antigen is unknown.

Germline V lookup: CDR1 SGHRS, CDR2 YFSETQ. Losses at the gene ends were 4 bases for V and 4 bases for J; bases not matched to a gene: 6. This CDR3 has 14 residues. The source was unstimulated CD4+ T cells sorted from spleen or lymph node cells, collected before intestinal transplant. The genes are TRBV5-1 and TRBJ2-7; 9 nucleotides line up with TRBD2. The receptor's source is a human donor who received an intestinal transplant. Here the CDR3 reads CASSGGLAVYEQYF. The CDR3 bases are TGCGCCAGCAGCGGGGGACTAGCAGTGTACGAGCAGTACTTC.